A selection of T cell receptor beta chains follows, all from one sample in a study of CD8 T cells in ankylosing spondylitis. TCRdb fed the 5' RACE reads into MiXCR, producing one record per CDR3 protein. The data contain roughly 200,000 distinct CDR3 sequences, around a quarter of them seen just once; the ten biggest clones take up 5% to 7.5%. Material for sequencing was blood, either unsorted or a sorted T cell fraction (not recorded which). The receptors were sampled from a male donor with ankylosing spondylitis or in good health (not recorded which). Each CDR3 is given with its conserved first and last residue. D genes are given only for firm matches. Size is omitted from some rows. Given values are once, few, many or a class for expanded clones.

>few|TRBJ2-5|-|TRBV4-1
TGCGCCAGCAGCCAAGAGGTGGAGGAGGCCCCAAAAGAGACCCAGTACTTC
CASSQEVEEAPKETQYF
>few|TRBJ1-2|-|TRBV6-5
TGTGCCAGCAGTTACTCGACGGGAATATATGGCTACACCTTC
CASSYSTGIYGYTF
>many|TRBJ2-4|-|TRBV20-1
TGCAGTGCCCACAATAAGGGCAAAAACATTCAGTACTTC
CSAHNKGKNIQYF
>many|TRBJ2-1|TRBD2|TRBV10-2
TGCGCCAGCAGTGTGACTAGCGCCTACAATGAGCAGTTCTTC
CASSVTSAYNEQFF
>few|TRBJ2-7|TRBD1|TRBV6-1
TGTGCCAGCGGAAGGACAGGGGCCTACGAGCAGTACTTC
CASGRTGAYEQYF
>few|TRBJ2-3|TRBD1|TRBV10-2
TGCGCCAGCGGAAAGGACAGGTCGATCCGGGGCACAGATACGCAGTATTTT
CASGKDRSIRGTDTQYF
>many|TRBJ2-1|-|TRBV6-1
TGTGCCAGCAGTCTTCAGGGTTACCCCTACAATGAGCAGTTCTTC
CASSLQGYPYNEQFF
>many|TRBJ1-4|-|TRBV10-3
TGTGCCATCACCGAGACGCCGAATGAAAAACTGTTTTTT
CAITETPNEKLFF
>-|TRBJ2-5|-|TRBV18
TGTGCCAGCTCAATCACCGCGGAGACCCAGTACTTC
CASSITAETQYF
>-|TRBJ2-7|-|TRBV15
TGTGCCACCAGCAGAGGAGGGGGAGGTCTGGCCTACGAGCAGTACTTC
CATSRGGGGLAYEQYF
>many|TRBJ1-3|-|TRBV6-1
TGTGCCAGCAGTACGACAGGAGGAAACACCATATATTTT
CASSTTGGNTIYF
>many|TRBJ2-7|-|TRBV4-1
TGCGCCAGCAGCGAGACTATTTACGAGCAGTACTTC
CASSETIYEQYF
>many|TRBJ2-7|-|TRBV20-1
TGCAGTGCTAGTCGGGGGAACTTCCACGAGCAGTACTTC
CSASRGNFHEQYF
>many|TRBJ1-3|-|TRBV4-1
TGCGCCAGCAGCCAAAGGGCTCTCTCTGGAAACACCATATATTTT
CASSQRALSGNTIYF
>-|TRBJ2-3|-|TRBV7-2
TGTGCCAGCAGCTTAGTACTCGGTATGAGCACAGATACGCAGTATTTT
CASSLVLGMSTDTQYF
>many|TRBJ1-2|TRBD1|TRBV5-1
TGCGCCAGCAGCACTAAACCCGGACAGGTCCCCCCCCTTGGCTACACCTTC
CASSTKPGQVPPLGYTF
>once|TRBJ2-5|TRBD2|TRBV20-1
TGCAGTGTGTGGACTAGCGGGAGGGGGGAGACCCAGTACTTC
CSVWTSGRGETQYF
>-|TRBJ2-3|TRBD1|TRBV10-3
TGTGCCATCAGTGAGTCGAGGACAGGCCGCACAGATACGCAGTATTTT
CAISESRTGRTDTQYF
>many|TRBJ1-1|-|TRBV4-2
TGTGCCAGCAGCCAAGGTTCGGCGAACACTGAAGCTTTCTTT
CASSQGSANTEAFF
>-|TRBJ2-1|TRBD1|TRBV29-1
TGCAGCGTTGCCGGGACAGGGGGTCTCAATGAGCAGTTCTTC
CSVAGTGGLNEQFF
>-|TRBJ2-1|-|TRBV15
TGTGCCACCAGCAGAGATAGCGCCCCAAAGTTCTTC
CATSRDSAPKFF
>many|TRBJ2-1|-|TRBV12-3/TRBV12-4
TGTGCCAGCTGGAGCTCCTACAATGAGCAGTTCTTC
CASWSSYNEQFF
>many|TRBJ1-5|-|TRBV3-1
TGTGCCAGCAGCCAAGGGCAATTCGAGCCCCAGCATTTT
CASSQGQFEPQHF
>many|TRBJ1-5|TRBD1|TRBV12-3/TRBV12-4
TGTGCCAGCAGTCACCGGACAGGGGGCAATCAGCCCCAGCATTTT
CASSHRTGGNQPQHF
>-|TRBJ2-3|-|TRBV6-2/TRBV6-3
TGTGCCAGCAGTTACTCCCCAAAAGGGACAGATACGCAGTATTTT
CASSYSPKGTDTQYF
>-|TRBJ1-1|TRBD1|TRBV6-1
TGTGCCAGCACCAGGGGGCGAGGTGAAGCTTTCTTT
CASTRGRGEAFF
>many|TRBJ2-1|-|TRBV29-1
TGCAGCGTTGTGGCTTCCGCCTACAATGAGCAGTTCTTC
CSVVASAYNEQFF
>few|TRBJ2-2|TRBD2|TRBV20-1
TGCAGTGCTAGCCCTAGCGGGAGGGGCACCGGGGAGCTGTTTTTT
CSASPSGRGTGELFF
>-|TRBJ2-7|TRBD1|TRBV7-9
TGTGCCAGCAGCTACACAGGGGGCACTTTCTACGAGCAGTACTTC
CASSYTGGTFYEQYF
>-|TRBJ2-3|TRBD2|TRBV6-1
TGTGCCAGCAGTGAAGGAGCGGGAGTTGACACAGATACGCAGTATTTT
CASSEGAGVDTDTQYF
>-|TRBJ2-5|TRBD2|TRBV20-1
TGCAGTGCTCAACCGACTAGCGGGGGAGAGACCCAGTACTTC
CSAQPTSGGETQYF
>many|TRBJ2-5|-|TRBV7-2
TGTGCCAGCAGCTCGGTGGGAGGAGGGGCCCAGTACTTC
CASSSVGGGAQYF
>many|TRBJ1-5|-|TRBV2
TGTGCCAGCAGTGATAAAAGGAGCAATCAGCCCCAGCATTTT
CASSDKRSNQPQHF
>many|TRBJ2-1|TRBD1|TRBV11-2
TGTGCCAGCAGCTCATTACAGGGGAACTACAATGAGCAGTTCTTC
CASSSLQGNYNEQFF
>many|TRBJ2-5|-|TRBV20-1
TGCAGTGCTACAGAAACGGGGGGCCAGACCCAGTACTTC
CSATETGGQTQYF
>-|TRBJ2-5|-|TRBV20-1
TGCAGTGCTAGGCCGGGCCCCCAAGAGACCCAGTACTTC
CSARPGPQETQYF
>few|TRBJ2-5|-|TRBV24-1
TGTGCCACCAGTGCGGGCGGGACTCTGCTAGGGGAGACCCAGTACTTC
CATSAGGTLLGETQYF
>-|TRBJ1-1|-|TRBV29-1
TGCAGCGTTGGTAAGAACACTGAAGCTTTCTTT
CSVGKNTEAFF
>-|TRBJ1-3|TRBD1|TRBV6-5
TGTGCCAGCAGTTACTCGTTCGGGACAGGTGGTGGAAACACCATATATTTT
CASSYSFGTGGGNTIYF
>many|TRBJ2-4|-|TRBV20-1
TGCAGTGCTAGGGACCTCAAGGCCAAAAACATTCAGTACTTC
CSARDLKAKNIQYF
>many|TRBJ1-2|-|TRBV6-5
TGTGCCAGCAGCGCGCAGGACTATGGCTACACCTTC
CASSAQDYGYTF
>few|TRBJ2-7|-|TRBV11-1
TGTGCCAGCAGCTTAGCGGGAGTCGAGCAGTACTTC
CASSLAGVEQYF
>few|TRBJ2-7|-|TRBV6-5
TGTGCCAGCAGTTACGAGCGCTCGAGCTCCTACGAGCAGTACTTC
CASSYERSSSYEQYF
>-|TRBJ2-1|-|TRBV7-3
TGTGCCAGCAGCTTAGACAGACTCAATGAGCAGTTCTTC
CASSLDRLNEQFF
>-|TRBJ2-7|TRBD2|TRBV10-3
TGTGCCATAGGGACTAGCGGGAGGAGGGCCTACGAGCAGTACTTC
CAIGTSGRRAYEQYF
>many|TRBJ1-2|-|TRBV24-1
TGTGCCACCAGTGACGGGGATGGCTACACCTTC
CATSDGDGYTF
>-|TRBJ1-6|TRBD1|TRBV6-5
TGTGCCAGCAGTTACGTCGGGACAGGGGATTCACCCCTCCACTTT
CASSYVGTGDSPLHF
>many|TRBJ2-1|-|TRBV9
TGTGCCAGCAGCGTAGGGGAAAATGAGCAGTTCTTC
CASSVGENEQFF
>many|TRBJ2-1|TRBD2|TRBV12-3/TRBV12-4
TGTGCCAGCAGTCCTAAGCGGGAGGGCTACAATGAGCAGTTCTTC
CASSPKREGYNEQFF
>many|TRBJ2-5|-|TRBV5-1
TGCGCCAGCACCCCCGGGAAGGGACAAGAGACCCAGTACTTC
CASTPGKGQETQYF
>-|TRBJ2-7|-|TRBV10-3
TGTGCCATCGGATTCAATGAGAGAGCGCCCTACGAGCAGTACTTC
CAIGFNERAPYEQYF
>-|TRBJ2-7|TRBD2|TRBV12-3/TRBV12-4
TGTGCCAGCAGTTCGACTAGCGGAGCCTACGAGCAGTACTTC
CASSSTSGAYEQYF
>few|TRBJ2-7|TRBD2|TRBV7-2
TGTGCCAGCAGCTCCTTAGCGGGAGGTGGCTACGAGCAGTACTTC
CASSSLAGGGYEQYF
>many|TRBJ1-4|TRBD1|TRBV12-3/TRBV12-4
TGTGCCAGCAGGTCCGACAGGGGTGGTGAAAAACTGTTTTTT
CASRSDRGGEKLFF
>-|TRBJ2-7|-|TRBV29-1
TGCAGCGTCCAGGACAGAGACTACGAGCAGTACTTC
CSVQDRDYEQYF
>-|TRBJ2-5|-|TRBV20-1
TGCAGTGCTACCCCCGGACCCGTTAGGAGCCAGTACTTC
CSATPGPVRSQYF